These 18 T cell receptor beta chains were sequenced from one sample in a study of T-cell reconstitution after alpha-beta-depleted transplantation in children. Unique molecular identifiers were used to barcode this TCRbeta library. TCRdb analysed the PCR reads with MiXCR anew, one entry per CDR3 protein. The table includes more than 200,000 distinct CDR3 sequences, around a sixth detected once. Sequences were derived from PBMCs, mostly from graft donor cells, sampled 360 days after TCRalphabeta/CD19-depleted stem cell transplant. Source of these receptors: a male patient aged 2-10 years who had a stem cell transplant for acute lymphoblastic leukemia, so the T cells may come from the graft donor.

In this sample, this clonotype turned up a few times. The chain links TRBV7-2 to TRBJ2-3; D remains ambiguous. The CDR3 is made up of 13 amino acids. Germline values: CDR1 SGHTA, CDR2 FQGNSA. The V end lost 10 bases, the J end lost 0 bases, and 11 bases lay between the germline ends. CDR3 sequence reads: CATARRSTDTQYF. The DNA of the CDR3 is TGTGCCACCGCCAGGCGGAGCACAGATACGCAGTATTTT.

The table lists this clonotype with a few counts. The rearrangement joins TRBV2 to TRBJ2-1, with 11 bases fitting TRBD2. This CDR3 is 16 amino acids long. Per the germline V gene, CDR1 is SNHLY and CDR2 is FYNNEI. The V segment lost 3 bases and the J segment 5 bases; nucleotides outside the gene matches: 6. The CDR3 spells CASSDPTSGVHNEQFF. The CDR3 region has the DNA TGTGCCAGCAGTGATCCGACTAGCGGGGTCCACAATGAGCAGTTCTTC.

This clonotype was seen a handful of times. CDR3 coding DNA: TGTGCCAGCAGCATCCGGGACAGAGATAATGAAAAACTGTTTTTT. The encoded protein is CASSIRDRDNEKLFF. V is TRBV13 and J is TRBJ1-4; 7 nucleotides match TRBD1. Germline CDR1 PRHDT, CDR2 FYEKMQ (reference sequence). The CDR3 runs 15 residues. V shed 5 bases, J shed 4 bases, and the junction held 7 bases outside the gene matches.

The rearrangement uses TRBV29-1 and TRBJ1-2; D unresolved. V dropped 7 bases and J dropped 2 bases, with 23 bases sitting between them. Germline lookup yields CDR1 SQVTM and CDR2 ANQGSEA. The CDR3 consists of 16 residues. This chain's CDR3 is CSALVGSASRNYGYTF. CDR3 DNA: TGCAGCGCCCTGGTGGGGTCCGCCTCGAGGAACTATGGCTACACCTTC.

The chain has TRBV7-9 and TRBJ2-7, with D uncertain. Germline V gives CDR1 SEHNR, CDR2 FQNEAQ (reference sequence). Trimming pared 3 bases from V and 3 bases from J, leaving 9 bases between. This CDR3 has 13 amino acids. CDR3 sequence reads: CASSFQPSYEQYF. In nucleotides, the CDR3 is TGTGCCAGCAGCTTCCAGCCCAGCTACGAGCAGTACTTC.

This clonotype was found a few times. This chain uses TRBV6-5 with TRBJ1-1; unclear D gene. CDR3 size: 14 residues. Germline V gives CDR1 MNHEY, CDR2 SVGAGI. The germline V and J ends were trimmed by 4 bases and 0 bases, with 9 bases remaining between them. The CDR3 DNA follows: TGTGCCAGCAGTTCGAAGAAAATGAACACTGAAGCTTTCTTT. It encodes CASSSKKMNTEAFF.

The CDR3 DNA sequence: TGTGCAAGTCGCTCTCTACTCGAGCAGTACTTC. Residues: CASRSLLEQYF. V is TRBV12-2 and J is TRBJ2-7. TRBV12-2 is a recognized pseudogene. The CDR3 spans 11 residues.

The chain joins TRBV29-1 to TRBJ2-2; D is perhaps TRBD1 (6 bases). This CDR3 comprises 12 residues. Trimming removed 5 bases at V and 7 bases at J, with 11 bases between. Germline CDR1 is SQVTM and CDR2 is ANQGSEA. The CDR3 sequence is CSVYRAGGELFF. CDR3 nucleotides: TGCAGCGTTTACAGGGCGGGCGGGGAGCTGTTTTTT.

This clonotype turned up a few times. The gene calls are TRBV11-2 and TRBJ2-3; D unclear. The V gene's germline CDR1 is SGHAT and CDR2 FQNNGV. V was shortened by 2 bases and J by 4 bases, with 7 bases between the two germline ends. The CDR3 extends over 13 amino acids. CDR3 nucleotide sequence: TGTGCCAGCAGCTTATGGTCGGCAGATACGCAGTATTTT. Its protein product is CASSLWSADTQYF.

The V call is TRBV29-1, the J call TRBJ2-1; tentatively, D is TRBD2 (5 bases). The germline gives CDR1 SQVTM, CDR2 ANQGSEA. Trimming stripped 4 bases from V and 6 bases from J, with 16 bases between. The CDR3 length is 14 residues. The CDR3 DNA reads as TGCAGCGTTGGAAGCCTCGGGGTAGGCAATGAGCAGTTCTTC. As protein: CSVGSLGVGNEQFF.

This clonotype was counted ten times or more. V is TRBV5-1 and J is TRBJ1-1, with 7 bases fitting TRBD1. The germline V gene encodes CDR1 SGHRS and CDR2 YFSETQ. The junction had 14 bases not matched to a gene; V was cut back by 8 bases and J by 4 bases. This CDR3 has 15 residues. CDR3 in DNA: TGCGCCAGTATGATTACAGGACAGGTTTCCACTGAAGCTTTCTTT. It specifies CASMITGQVSTEAFF.

V is TRBV27 and J is TRBJ1-5, with 7 bases aligning to TRBD1. Trimming cost V 4 bases and J 4 bases; bases outside gene matches: 7. This CDR3 region has 15 residues. Germline V CDR1 and CDR2: MNHEY, SMNVEV (reference sequence). The CDR3 sequence: CASSSLTGVNQPQHF. The CDR3 bases are TGTGCCAGCAGTTCCTTAACAGGGGTGAATCAGCCCCAGCATTTT.

DNA for the CDR3: TGTGCCAGCAGGGGCCGAAGGGCGAATCTGGTCTACGAGCAGTACTTC. It translates to CASRGRRANLVYEQYF. V and J are TRBV12-3 or TRBV12-4 and TRBJ2-7; D remains unclear. The V end was cut by 6 bases, the J end by 3 bases, with 21 bases between. The length of the CDR3 is 16 residues.

This clonotype turned up a few times. The chain combines TRBV5-1 with TRBJ1-4; no firm D call. Germline V gene sequence: CDR1 SGHRS, CDR2 YFSETQ. Trimming took off 4 bases at V and 0 bases at J, with 10 bases between the two ends. The CDR3 length is 15 residues. CDR3 loop: CASSPAGTTNEKLFF. The CDR3 DNA reads as TGCGCCAGCAGCCCGGCGGGCACAACTAATGAAAAACTGTTTTTT.

DNA of the CDR3: TGCGCCAGCAGCCTGGACGCAGGGGAGGATACCGGGGAGCTGTTTTTT. It encodes CASSLDAGEDTGELFF. This chain connects TRBV5-1 to TRBJ2-2; either TRBD1 or TRBD2 may fit D (6 bases each). Germline loops: CDR1 SGHRS, CDR2 YFSETQ. The V end was cut by 4 bases, the J end by 5 bases, with 18 bases between. The CDR3 length is 16 residues.

This clonotype was recorded a few times. The chain carries TRBV4-3 and TRBJ2-3; D is ambiguous. CDR1 and CDR2 (germline): LGHNA, YSLEER. The CDR3 loop spans 15 amino acids. V was clipped by 4 bases and J by 2 bases, with 13 bases between them. CDR3 sequence: CASSRTPDITDTQYF. In DNA, the CDR3 is TGCGCCAGCAGCCGAACTCCCGACATCACAGATACGCAGTATTTT.

This chain links TRBV29-1 with TRBJ2-7; 7 nucleotides align to TRBD1. After removal of 3 bases from V and 1 base from J, the junction contained 3 bases not matched to a gene. The germline gives CDR1 SQVTM, CDR2 ANQGSEA. The CDR3 is 13 amino acids. The CDR3 DNA reads TGCAGCGTTGAGACAGGGCAATCCTACGAGCAGTACTTC. As protein: CSVETGQSYEQYF.

This clonotype was found a few times. The chain carries TRBV4-2 and TRBJ1-5; a weak D match, TRBD1 (5 bases). Per the germline V gene, CDR1 is LGHNA and CDR2 is YNFKEQ. This CDR3 has 17 residues. Trimming cost V 0 bases and J 3 bases, with 15 bases left between them. This chain's CDR3 is CASSQESQGRDNQPQHF. The CDR3 coding sequence is TGTGCCAGCAGCCAAGAGAGCCAGGGCAGGGACAATCAGCCCCAGCATTTT.